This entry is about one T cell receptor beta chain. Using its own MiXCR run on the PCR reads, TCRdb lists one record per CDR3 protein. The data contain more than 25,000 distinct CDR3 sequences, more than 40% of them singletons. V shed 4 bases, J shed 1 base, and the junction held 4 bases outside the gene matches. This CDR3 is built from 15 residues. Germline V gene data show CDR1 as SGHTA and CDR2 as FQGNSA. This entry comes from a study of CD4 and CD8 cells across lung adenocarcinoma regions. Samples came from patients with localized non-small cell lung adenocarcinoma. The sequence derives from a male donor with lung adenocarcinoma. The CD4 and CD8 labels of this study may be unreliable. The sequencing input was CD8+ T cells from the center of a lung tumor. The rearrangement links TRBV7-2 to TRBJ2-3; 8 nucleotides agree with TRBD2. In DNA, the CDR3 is TGTGCCAGCAGCTCTTGGACTAGCCGCACAGATACGCAGTATTTT. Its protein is CASSSWTSRTDTQYF.